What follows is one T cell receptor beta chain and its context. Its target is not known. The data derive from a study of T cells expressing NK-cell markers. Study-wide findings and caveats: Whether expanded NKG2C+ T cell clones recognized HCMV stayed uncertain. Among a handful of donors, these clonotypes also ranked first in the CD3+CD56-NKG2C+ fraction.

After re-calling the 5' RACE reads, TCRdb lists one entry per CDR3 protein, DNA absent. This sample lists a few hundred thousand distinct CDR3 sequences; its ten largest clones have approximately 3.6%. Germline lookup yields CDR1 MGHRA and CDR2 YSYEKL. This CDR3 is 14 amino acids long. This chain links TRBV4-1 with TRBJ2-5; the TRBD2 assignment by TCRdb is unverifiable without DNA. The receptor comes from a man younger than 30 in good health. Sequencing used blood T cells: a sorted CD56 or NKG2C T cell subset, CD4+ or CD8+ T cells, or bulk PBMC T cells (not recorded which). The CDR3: CASSQGGREETQYF.